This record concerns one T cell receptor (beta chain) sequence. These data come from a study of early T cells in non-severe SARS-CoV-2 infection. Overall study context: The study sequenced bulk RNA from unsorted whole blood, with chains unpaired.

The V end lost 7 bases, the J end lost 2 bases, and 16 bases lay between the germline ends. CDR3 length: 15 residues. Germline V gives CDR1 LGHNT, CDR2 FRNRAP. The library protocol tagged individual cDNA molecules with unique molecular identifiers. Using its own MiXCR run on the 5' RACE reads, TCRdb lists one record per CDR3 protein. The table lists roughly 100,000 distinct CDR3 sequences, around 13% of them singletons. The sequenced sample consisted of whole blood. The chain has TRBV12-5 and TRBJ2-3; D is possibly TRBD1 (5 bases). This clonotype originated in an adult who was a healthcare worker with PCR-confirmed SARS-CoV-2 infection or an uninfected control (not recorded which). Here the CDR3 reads CASAKDTRYTDTQYF. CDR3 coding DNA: TGTGCTAGTGCCAAGGACACACGGTACACAGATACGCAGTATTTT.